This TCR beta chain was profiled in a study of preoperative IRX-2 immunotherapy in early breast cancer. Treatment reported: preoperative locoregional IRX-2 cytokine immunotherapy. Patients received preoperative, locoregional IRX-2 cytokine immunotherapy in a phase Ib study. The germline gives CDR1 MNHGY, CDR2 SAAAGT. V lost 1 base to trimming and J lost 5 bases, with 5 bases between them. The CDR3 length is 12 residues. TCRdb's copy holds only in-frame clones and misses some; the assay was immunoSEQ multiplex PCR. The data contain 34,000 or so clones, around 83% of them singletons. Sequencing was performed on lymph node tissue, taken from a patient treated with IRX-2 immunotherapy. The chain carries TRBV6-8 and TRBJ1-1; D is undetermined. The origin of this receptor is a human donor with breast cancer. Here the CDR3 DNA reads TGTGCCAGCAGTTACTATGGTACTGAAGCTTTCTTT. It translates to CASSYYGTEAFF.